The 23 T cell receptor beta chains listed next were all sequenced from one sample in a study of shared clonotypes between healthy human individuals. TCRdb's copy holds only in-frame clones and misses some; the assay was immunoSEQ multiplex PCR. This sample has a few million clones, with around 90% found just once. Sequencing was done on a sample of naive CD4+ T cells sorted from blood. Stated subset: CD45RA+ positively selected. The source is a man aged 18 to 30 in good health.

V and J are TRBV2 and TRBJ1-3; D is uncertain. Per germline, CDR1 SNHLY and CDR2 FYNNEI. Trimming took 6 bases from V and 7 from J, leaving 7 bases between them. This CDR3 spans 11 amino acids. This CDR3 reads CASSSDNTIYF. CDR3 sequence (DNA): TGTGCCAGCAGCTCTGATAACACCATATATTTT. The full variable domain, rest sourced from reference TRBV2 and TRBJ1-3, is EPEVTQTPSHQVTQMGQEVILRCVPISNHLYFYWYRQILGQKVEFLVSFYNNEISEKSEIFDDQFSVERPDGSNFTLKIRSTKLEDSAMYFCASSSDNTIYFGEGSWLTVV.

The gene calls are TRBV11-2 and TRBJ1-4; TRBD1 agrees at 12 bases. The V gene's germline CDR1 is SGHAT and CDR2 FQNNGV. The CDR3 loop spans 17 amino acids. The V gene end was trimmed by 5 bases and the J gene end by 7 bases; junction bases not matched to a gene: 11. This CDR3 reads CASSKGTGGSSREKLFF. In DNA, the CDR3 is TGTGCCAGCAGCAAAGGGACAGGGGGCTCTTCTCGTGAAAAACTGTTTTTT.

The chain uses TRBV10-3 and TRBJ2-3, with 8 bases fitting TRBD2. The V and J ends lost 3 bases and 5 bases, in that order; junction bases with no gene match: 7. Per the germline V gene, CDR1 is ENHRY and CDR2 is SYGVKD. The length of the CDR3 is 15 residues. CDR3 nucleotide sequence: TGTGCCATCAGTGAAAAGCGGGGGTACGTAGATACGCAGTATTTT. Translating gives CAISEKRGYVDTQYF.

The chain has TRBV28 and TRBJ2-6; D tentatively reads TRBD1 or TRBD2 (5 bases each). This CDR3 spans 15 amino acids. V was cut by 3 bases and J by 4 bases, with 10 bases left in between. Germline assignment: CDR1 MDHEN and CDR2 SYDVKM. Written as DNA, the CDR3 is TGTGCCAGCAGTTTCACTGGGACCGGGGCCAACGTCCTGACTTTC. Protein product: CASSFTGTGANVLTF.

The V call is TRBV5-1, the J call TRBJ1-3; D is undetermined. CDR1 SGHRS and CDR2 YFSETQ come from the germline V gene. The CDR3 sequence is 13 residues long. Trimming took 4 bases from V and 2 from J, leaving 7 bases between them. The chain's CDR3 is CASSEGTGNTIYF. CDR3 in DNA: TGCGCCAGCAGCGAAGGGACTGGAAACACCATATATTTT.

CDR3 in amino acids: CASSLGDREVTEAFF. The CDR3 region has the DNA TGTGCCAGCAGCTTGGGAGACAGGGAAGTAACTGAAGCTTTCTTT. V gene TRBV5-8 combines with J gene TRBJ1-1; 7 bases fit TRBD1. V shed 0 bases and J 5 bases; nucleotides not matched to a gene: 7. The CDR3 covers 15 residues. The germline V gene has CDR1 SGHTS and CDR2 YDEGEE.

The rearrangement uses TRBV18 and TRBJ2-5; TRBD2 might be the D (6 bases). The CDR3 totals 13 residues. V lost 6 bases and J 6 bases, leaving 14 bases between the germline ends. CDR1 and CDR2 from the germline V gene are KGHSH and LQKENI. CDR3 bases: TGTGCCAGCTCCCCTACTAGCCCGCAGACCCAGTACTTC. This encodes CASSPTSPQTQYF.

This chain uses TRBV5-1 with TRBJ2-1, with TRBD2 identical over 9 bases. There are 15 residues in the CDR3. Germline CDR1 SGHRS, CDR2 YFSETQ. J was trimmed by 4 bases and V by 4 bases; bases with no gene match: 6. CDR3 region: CASSPGTSLYNEQFF. Here the CDR3 DNA reads TGCGCCAGCAGCCCGGGGACTAGCCTATACAATGAGCAGTTCTTC.

V gene TRBV10-3 combines with J gene TRBJ2-1, with 13 nucleotides matching TRBD2. This CDR3 is built from 14 residues. V lost 10 bases to trimming and J lost 6 bases; unmatched junction nucleotides: 6. Per the germline V gene, CDR1 is ENHRY and CDR2 is SYGVKD. The CDR3: CATLTSGGSNEQFF. DNA of the CDR3: TGTGCCACCCTGACTAGCGGGGGGTCCAATGAGCAGTTCTTC.

A remark on this clone: One end of the junction fails to match germline, which may point to a read error. The chain combines TRBV19 with TRBJ1-6; D is unclear. The CDR3 runs to 11 residues. The germline V gene encodes CDR1 LNHDA and CDR2 SQIVND (reference sequence). CDR3 sequence (DNA): TGTGCCAGTAGGACTCCGGGCCCTTTCTCCTTT. Translation gives CASRTPGPFSF.

The chain carries TRBV19 and TRBJ1-2; possible D gene TRBD1, 6 bases. V gave up 0 bases and J gave up 4 bases, with 12 bases separating them. The CDR3 sequence is 15 residues long. CDR1 and CDR2 from the germline V gene are LNHDA and SQIVND (reference sequence). CDR3 amino acids: CASSIDVGQIYGYTF. The CDR3 DNA sequence: TGTGCCAGTAGTATAGATGTGGGACAAATCTATGGCTACACCTTC.

The rearrangement uses TRBV23-1 and TRBJ1-2; D is ambiguous. TRBV23-1 is identified as an open reading frame with a role that is uncertain. The CDR3 spans 13 residues. With 3 bases removed from V and 6 bases from J, the gap between germline ends came to 11 bases. In DNA form, the CDR3 reads TGCGCCAGCAGTCATAGGCGAGAGAATGGCTACACCTTC. Encoded protein: CASSHRRENGYTF.

The gene calls are TRBV9 and TRBJ2-1; D might be TRBD1 (5 bases). CDR1 is SGDLS and CDR2 is YYNGEE in the germline V gene. V was pared by 5 bases and J by 2 bases, with 14 bases between. The CDR3 has 15 amino acids. The CDR3 DNA reads as TGTGCCAGCAGTCTCCCCACAGGACCCTACAATGAGCAGTTCTTC. Residues: CASSLPTGPYNEQFF.

The V gene is TRBV7-2, the J gene TRBJ2-7, with D possibly being TRBD1 (5 bases). Germline V gives CDR1 SGHTA, CDR2 FQGNSA. V lost 6 bases, J lost 0 bases, and 9 bases lay in between. The CDR3 has 13 amino acids. The CDR3 bases are TGTGCCAGCAGGCACGACAGCTCCTACGAGCAGTACTTC. It codes for CASRHDSSYEQYF.

As concerns this clone: The sample contains more than one DNA sequence encoding this CDR3. The chain uses TRBV19 and TRBJ1-4; TRBD1 matches 7 bases. Germline CDR1 LNHDA, CDR2 SQIVND (reference sequence). This CDR3 has 15 residues. Unmatched junction bases numbered 1, after V lost 3 bases and J lost 0 bases. This CDR3 reads CASSIQGATNEKLFF. The CDR3, as DNA: TGTGCCAGTAGTATCCAGGGGGCAACTAATGAAAAACTGTTTTTT.

The chain links TRBV18 to TRBJ1-2; D might be TRBD1 (5 bases). The CDR3 runs to 14 residues. Deletions cut 3 bases from V and 4 bases from J, with 12 bases between. Germline V lookup: CDR1 KGHSH, CDR2 LQKENI. CDR3 sequence (DNA): TGTGCCAGCTCACCTAGGGACGGATCCTATGGCTACACCTTC. It is translated as CASSPRDGSYGYTF.

To note about this clone: An end of the junction differs from the germline gene, which may be a read error. This chain links TRBV18 with TRBJ1-1; 7 bases agree with TRBD1. Germline-derived CDR1 and CDR2 are KGHSH and LQKENI. The CDR3 totals 14 residues. In DNA form, the CDR3 reads TGTGCCAGCTCAGGACGACAGGGAGACACTGAAGCTCTCTTT. Residues: CASSGRQGDTEALF. Using reference TRBV18 and TRBJ1-1 for the parts outside the CDR3, the full variable domain is NAGVMQNPRHLVRRRGQEARLRCSPMKGHSHVYWYRQLPEEGLKFMVYLQKENIIDESGMPKERFSAEFPKEGPSILRIQQVVRGDSAAYFCASSGRQGDTEALFGQGTRLTVV.

This clone appeared once. The chain couples TRBV5-1 to TRBJ1-2; 12 bases match TRBD1. This CDR3 comprises 17 residues. The V and J ends lost 4 bases and 4 bases, in that order; junction bases with no gene match: 11. CDR1 and CDR2 from the germline V gene are SGHRS and YFSETQ. CDR3 DNA sequence: TGCGCCAGCAGCCCGGGACAGGGGGCCCCCTCTTTCTATGGCTACACCTTC. Translated: CASSPGQGAPSFYGYTF.

V and J are TRBV10-3 and TRBJ1-1; D not certain. The CDR3 spans 12 residues. CDR1 and CDR2 from the germline V gene are ENHRY and SYGVKD. Trimming pared 8 bases from V and 5 bases from J, leaving 12 bases between. The CDR3 region is CAIGRGRTEAFF. The CDR3 DNA reads TGTGCCATCGGTAGAGGGCGAACTGAAGCTTTCTTT.

V gene TRBV6-1 combines with J gene TRBJ1-6, with 7 bases identical to TRBD1. V gave up 5 bases and J gave up 7 bases; unmatched junction bases: 2. The germline V gene encodes CDR1 MNHNS and CDR2 SASEGT. This CDR3 has 13 residues. The CDR3 loop reads CASSQGENSPLHF. The DNA of the CDR3 is TGTGCCAGCAGTCAGGGGGAGAATTCACCCCTCCACTTT.

The chain employs TRBV11-2 and TRBJ2-3; 8 bases map to TRBD2. Unmatched junction bases numbered 5, after V lost 5 bases and J lost 1 base. Germline V lookup: CDR1 SGHAT, CDR2 FQNNGV. The CDR3 totals 15 residues. The CDR3 protein is CASSLLTSGTDTQYF. As DNA, the CDR3 is TGTGCCAGCAGCCTCCTGACTAGCGGCACAGATACGCAGTATTTT.

This clone has only one observation. Different DNA sequences within this sample yield the same CDR3. V usage is TRBV5-1 and J usage is TRBJ2-1; 10 positions match TRBD1. The V and J ends lost 4 bases and 6 bases, in that order; junction bases with no gene match: 1. This CDR3 has 13 amino acids. Germline CDR1 and CDR2: SGHRS and YFSETQ. The CDR3 spells CASSRDRGNEQFF. The DNA for the CDR3 is TGCGCCAGCAGCCGGGACAGGGGCAATGAGCAGTTCTTC.

This chain connects TRBV25-1 to TRBJ1-4, with D unresolved. Trimming cost V 3 bases and J 5 bases, with 10 bases left between them. This CDR3 region has 14 residues. Germline assignment: CDR1 MGHDK and CDR2 SYGVNS. The CDR3 DNA follows: TGTGCCAGCAGTGAGAAGCAGGAGAATGAAAAACTGTTTTTT. Residues: CASSEKQENEKLFF.